This TCR beta chain is drawn from a study of T-cell reconstitution after alpha-beta-depleted transplantation in children. Many counts were recorded for this clonotype. Unique molecular identifiers were used to barcode this TCRbeta library. TCRdb re-analysed the PCR reads in MiXCR, keeping a single row per CDR3 protein. The sample includes about 610,000 distinct CDR3 sequences, about 10% seen only once; the top ten take roughly 4%. Germline V lookup: CDR1 SGHVS, CDR2 FNYEAQ. This CDR3 comprises 16 residues. The V and J ends lost 5 bases and 2 bases respectively, with 16 bases between them. The sequencing here drew on PBMCs from the stem cell graft donor, taken from the stem cell graft. The clonotype comes from a human donor who donated a stem cell graft to a child with acute myeloid leukemia. This chain links TRBV7-6 with TRBJ2-1; TRBD1 or TRBD2 may be the D gene (6 bases each). CDR3 DNA sequence: TGTGCCAGCAGCCCTAGGGGGGAGGAAACCTACAATGAGCAGTTCTTC. Translated: CASSPRGEETYNEQFF.